These T cell receptor beta chains were read from a single sample in a study of T cell responses to AZD1222 COVID-19 vaccine. Data came from immunoSEQ multiplex PCR; TCRdb stores just in-frame clones and leaves some out. The sample comprises about 110,000 clones, about 93% of which are singletons, and 6.2% rests with the top ten. The specimen was peripheral blood, collected 28 days after the second AZD1222 dose. Receptor source: an adult who received the AZD1222 COVID-19 vaccine. The conserved cysteine and the conserved F or W are not part of the CDR3 here. Size is omitted from some rows. Given values are once, few, many or a class for expanded clones.

j_call,clone_size,v_call,cdr3_aa
TRBJ1-1,.,TRBV15,ATSARGWKGLNTEAF
TRBJ2-1,.,TRBV9,ASSVGPLRIVDTNEQF
TRBJ1-1,.,TRBV3-1/TRBV3-2,ASSPGGFTEAF
TRBJ2-4,.,TRBV18,ASSPPLGHKNIQY
TRBJ1-3,once,TRBV19,ASSIGGSGNTIY
TRBJ2-3,.,TRBV3-1/TRBV3-2,ASSSREGTDTQY
TRBJ2-2,.,TRBV7-9,ASSVGTGASGELF
TRBJ2-2,once,TRBV5-6,ASNYRGVGTGELF
TRBJ2-7,.,TRBV23-1,ASSPGHITTYEQY
TRBJ1-4,once,TRBV29-1,SVVSYTGQGDEKLF
TRBJ1-5,.,TRBV19,ASSIILGIGNQPQH
TRBJ1-1,once,TRBV3-1/TRBV3-2,ASSQVQGLNTEAF
TRBJ1-5,.,TRBV5-6,ASSLGLLSNQPQH
TRBJ2-3,.,TRBV3-1/TRBV3-2,ASSQAGGLADTQY
TRBJ1-1,.,TRBV30,AWSWGGAEPEAF
TRBJ1-2,.,TRBV13,ASSLGYQGGYT
TRBJ2-3,.,TRBV4-1,ASSQDGHPLGTDTQY
TRBJ2-1,.,TRBV5-1,ASSLARRVWNEQF
TRBJ1-1,.,TRBV5-4,AESPGRGVRKAF
TRBJ1-4,.,TRBV28,ASSGPSTTNEKLF
TRBJ1-5,.,TRBV28,ASSLGGHQPQH
TRBJ2-3,.,TRBV6-1,ASSDHPGTSTDTQY
TRBJ2-3,.,TRBV6-5,ASSYNRRTDTQY
TRBJ1-2,once,TRBV12-3/TRBV12-4,ASSFGYGYT
TRBJ2-3,.,TRBV10-3,AISETGYSDTQY
TRBJ2-6,.,TRBV7-8,ASSRVETGANVLT
TRBJ2-7,.,TRBV7-8,ASSLEVGIISYEQY
TRBJ1-2,.,TRBV28,ASSWGTGGYGYT
TRBJ1-1,.,TRBV2,ASRIRTGGGSEAF
TRBJ1-1,.,TRBV4-3,ASSQMPAVEAF
TRBJ1-3,.,TRBV11-2,ASKDRARSGNTIY
TRBJ1-1,.,TRBV2,ASSDGAGRMNTEAF
TRBJ2-6,.,TRBV4-3,ASSQDTSSGANVLT
TRBJ1-2,.,TRBV7-2,ASSLGRTGLYGYT
TRBJ2-7,.,TRBV18,ASSPRGDYEQY
TRBJ2-1,.,TRBV9,ASSVVGEGRGNEQF
TRBJ1-1,.,TRBV20-1,SASIGLRGAWNTEAF